These 6 T cell receptor beta chains share one sample of origin, sequenced in a study of blood T cell repertoires in COVID-19. Sequencing used immunoSEQ multiplex PCR; TCRdb keeps in-frame clones, though not all of them. Counted here are a few hundred thousand clones, around 91% occurring once; the ten biggest clones make up about 0.6%. The sample taken for sequencing was PBMCs or T cells enriched from blood (not recorded which). Source of these receptors: a young man who had recovered from COVID-19.

The genes are TRBV2 and TRBJ2-7; D not certain. The CDR3 totals 11 residues. The V and J ends lost 5 bases and 2 bases respectively, with 4 bases between them. Germline CDR1 and CDR2: SNHLY and FYNNEI. The CDR3 DNA reads TGTGCCAGCAGTTCCACCTACGAGCAGTACTTC. Its translation is CASSSTYEQYF.

The rearrangement joins TRBV5-5 to TRBJ1-5; D ambiguous. The CDR3 length is 15 residues. V dropped 4 bases and J dropped 0 bases, with 11 bases sitting between them. Germline-derived CDR1 and CDR2 are SGHKS and YYEKEE (reference sequence). Here the CDR3 DNA reads TGTGCCAGCAGCGTCACAGACAATAGCAATCAGCCCCAGCATTTT. Protein product: CASSVTDNSNQPQHF. The variable domain in full, completed from reference TRBV5-5 and TRBJ1-5, reads DAGVTQSPTHLIKTRGQQVTLRCSPISGHKSVSWYQQVLGQGPQFIFQYYEKEERGRGNFPDRFSARQFPNYSSELNVNALLLGDSALYLCASSVTDNSNQPQHFGDGTRLSIL.

The chain recombines TRBV1 with TRBJ2-7; TRBD2 reflects the table's D call only, with no check against the DNA. TRBV1 is recorded as a pseudogene. The length of the CDR3 is 14 residues. This CDR3 is CTSSQDPTIVEQYF. CDR3 sequence (DNA): TGCACCAGCAGCCAAGACCCGACTATCGTAGAGCAGTACTTC.

The chain is built from TRBV19 and TRBJ1-5; tentatively, D is TRBD1 (5 bases). The CDR3 runs to 12 residues. The V end lost 5 bases, the J end lost 7 bases, and 9 bases lay between the germline ends. The germline V gene has CDR1 LNHDA and CDR2 SQIVND (reference sequence). This CDR3 is CASSAKGQPQHF. The CDR3 DNA reads as TGTGCCAGTAGTGCCAAGGGGCAGCCCCAGCATTTT.

V is TRBV6-2 or TRBV6-3 and J is TRBJ2-3, with 7 bases aligning to TRBD2. With 5 bases clipped from V and 4 bases from J, the junction kept 9 bases outside the gene matches. This CDR3 spans 15 amino acids. Looked up from germline, CDR1 is MNHEY and CDR2 is SVGEGT. The CDR3 nucleotides read TGTGCCAGCAGTGCCGGGACTACCCGGGCAGATACGCAGTATTTT. It specifies CASSAGTTRADTQYF.

A note on this clone: Other DNA sequences in this specimen translate into the identical CDR3. The chain is built from TRBV5-1 and TRBJ1-2; the D gene is possibly TRBD1 (6 bases). Trimming took 0 bases from V and 4 from J, leaving 10 bases between them. This CDR3 spans 14 amino acids. Germline V gene sequence: CDR1 SGHRS, CDR2 YFSETQ. The CDR3 loop is CASSLGEGGYGYTF. CDR3 coding DNA: TGCGCCAGCAGCTTGGGTGAAGGGGGCTATGGCTACACCTTC. Supplemented by reference TRBV5-1 and TRBJ1-2, the full variable domain reads KAGVTQTPRYLIKTRGQQVTLSCSPISGHRSVSWYQQTPGQGLQFLFEYFSETQRNKGNFPGRFSGRQFSNSRSEMNVSTLELGDSALYLCASSLGEGGYGYTFGSGTRLTVV.